What follows describes a single TCR beta chain. This clone appeared a few times. The antigen it recognizes is unknown. No much larger clone is present one base from it, and per-base qualities are unavailable. These data come from a study of cytomegalovirus exposure and HLA in healthy donors (dated by TCRdb to about 2017). Notes on the research overall: An earlier analysis of several hundred of the donors reported 276 Gb of sequence data and 100 million to 120 million unique TCR beta sequences obtained from roughly 180 million T cells. The study aimed to test whether cataloging public T cell receptors could reveal signatures of past pathogen exposure. Among approximately 370 genotyped donors of the cohort, an average of about 240,000 unique TCR beta nucleotide sequences was sequenced per donor, of which approximately 19% were non-productive. The T cell repertoires of 666 subjects were profiled by immunosequencing and related to cytomegalovirus serostatus. Every repertoire in the discovery cohort had been generated on one and the same sequencing platform. The number of typed donors differed by locus: roughly 629-640 for A, B, C, DRB1 and DQB1; some 540 for DQA1; 600 to 610 for DPA1; and approximately 450 for DPB1. A later analysis re-examined previously published TCR beta repertoires from more than 650 donors and added high-resolution HLA genotyping to investigate patterns of TCR occurrence. In the later analysis, no new phenotypic data were used to find candidate immune exposures; instead, reliance was placed on TCR beta sequences and their occurrence across donors. Because of strong linkage in the cohort, five DR-DQ haplotypes were treated as single units for association and clustering. Alongside the repertoire data, information on donor age, sex, ethnicity and CMV serostatus was compiled. HLA typing included class I and class II loci at four-digit resolution. The genetic ancestry cluster associated with self-reported Caucasian donors included over 65% of the 398 genotyped donors. An earlier analysis of 587 of the donors applied high-throughput TCR beta sequencing to assess whether each TCR beta V gene segment acted as functional or pseudogenic. High-throughput TCR immunosequencing, statistical association of individual TCRs with disease status, and machine learning were combined to predict cytomegalovirus infection status. Genome-wide SNP genotypes for about 65% of the roughly 670 donors were used in a later genetic analysis, which treated that subset as a discovery cohort. In addition to the first cohort of 500 to 850 subjects, a separate validation cohort of over 90 different subjects was used. About 320 gigabases of sequencing data and approximately 85 million unique TCR sequences were included in an early release covering under 650 HLA-typed donors. What the authors observed across the whole study: According to a later analysis, parvovirus B19, influenza, CMV and Epstein-Barr virus appeared linked to several top co-occurrence clusters. A further reported finding was that TCR beta sequences accurately predicted the HLA-A and HLA-B alleles for most subjects in the first cohort. For the cohort, immune exposure information was limited to CMV serostatus. In vitro tests confirmed that a few of the cytomegalovirus-associated TCR beta chains recognize cytomegalovirus antigens. Cytomegalovirus status was reported to be diagnosed by the classifier with high specificity and sensitivity in both the original and validation cohorts. While some public TCRs were present in many individuals, most TCR sequences turned up only very rarely across donors. Correlated functional status among segregating V segments might reflect linkage disequilibrium, but an unknown experimental factor could not be ruled out. It was suggested by the authors that the approach could potentially be generalized to other disease states and immunological phenotypes. The 87-base-pair reads could not distinguish some IMGT-functional V segments, including TRBV6-2 and TRBV6-3, so those segments were excluded. Because counts were too low, about 18 rarely observed V segments, including chromosome 9 orphons, were left out of the earlier analysis of 587 of the donors. In an earlier analysis of approximately 600 of the donors, most TCR beta V segments were observed in productive rearrangements about 87% or about 30% of the time, broadly matching IMGT annotations. Presence/absence analyses assumed roughly uniform sequencing depth across donors, an assumption that may not hold. Because HLA typing was unavailable for some donors at each locus, only the typed subset was used in association tests. In a later genetic analysis, a missense DCLRE1C variant was associated with V-gene and J-gene trimming of TCR beta chains, and the association was replicated in an independent cohort. In a later analysis, the rate of TCR association differed among HLA loci, with DRB1 alleles having the most associated TCRs and HLA-C alleles having the fewest. Compared with the roughly 670-donor mean, donors in an Asian-associated ancestry cluster had fewer N-insertions in productive TCRs, according to a later genetic analysis. A cluster of highly shared sequence variants was judged likely to be a technical artifact of the sequencing pipeline. Only TCR beta chains were sequenced in this cohort, and the absence of alpha or paired-chain data limited detectable features. Strong co-occurrence of HLA alleles, especially DR and DQ, made assigning TCR associations to individual alleles difficult. In a later analysis, some 17,000 TCR beta sequences were associated with specific HLA alleles at a false discovery rate of 0.05. In a later analysis, HLA-associated TCR beta chains showed more clonal expansion and lower generation probabilities than non-associated chains that were equally common. In a later analysis, most CMV-associated TCR beta chains were found to appear HLA-restricted, with HLA associations seemingly driven largely by CMV exposure. The study gave a list of 150 to 200 TCR beta chains associated with cytomegalovirus.

The library relied on the immunoSEQ multiplex PCR assay. For the multiplex PCR, a mixture combining 60 forward primers for TCR Vbeta segments and 13 reverse primers for TCR Jbeta segments was used. Amplification of the CDR3 region of rearranged TCR beta genes was performed with a multiplex PCR assay on genomic DNA. The amplified TCR beta libraries were sequenced on the Illumina HiSeq System as 87-base-pair reads. In the paper's pipeline: Across the 640 or so repertoires, a later analysis counted 78 million or so unique TCR beta chains, 8.5 million to 12 million of which were shared by at least two donors. Raw reads were error-corrected and collapsed into unique sequences by a nearest-neighbor algorithm in which closely related sequences were merged to remove PCR and sequencing errors. Alignment of CDR3 sequences to IMGT reference sequences was used to assign V, D and J gene segments. Each retained sequence needed at least a six-nucleotide match to both a V gene segment and a J gene segment. A rearrangement counted as productive if the CDR3 had no stop codons and remained in frame with V and J, and every other rearrangement counted as non-productive. Following IMGT convention, CDR3 was defined as the stretch from the second conserved V-encoded cysteine up to the conserved J-encoded phenylalanine. Sequences without an unambiguous match to a single V gene segment were excluded from the earlier analysis of about 600 of the donors. An earlier analysis of 587 of the donors classified V segments as functional when productive rearrangements were above 56.7% and as segregating when the standard deviation between donors was above 5%. A statistical classification framework was built to diagnose cytomegalovirus status from the catalog of TCR beta chain sequences. In a later analysis, V and J genes were assigned by comparing TCR nucleotide sequences against IMGT/GENE-DB human TR gene sequences. In a later analysis, CDR3 sequences and most-parsimonious VDJ recombination scenarios were assigned using the TCRdist pipeline. A later analysis defined each TCR beta chain by its CDR3 amino acid sequence plus V-gene family, and excluded reads lacking a unique V-gene family. To address suspected cross-contamination and a sequencing artifact, a later analysis removed 592 highly shared, low-generation-probability nucleotide sequences. For each public chain, a later analysis derived a clonal expansion index from normalized ranks of inferred template counts within each repertoire. A later analysis computed generation probabilities with a VDJ recombination model fitted to out-of-frame rearrangements, and checked the results against IGoR. Hypergeometric tests were used in a later analysis to score TCR-TCR, TCR-HLA and TCR-CMV co-occurrence, with a repertoire-size bias correction applied to the TCR pairs. In a later analysis, false discovery rates were estimated by permuting HLA or CMV assignments 20 times. In a later analysis, co-occurring TCRs were grouped with DBSCAN, and TCRdist sequence similarity was added when clustering was performed within HLA-allele-positive subsets. Co-occurrence clustering excluded repertoires with fewer than 30,000 or more than 120,000 public chains, plus five with anomalous nucleotide sharing. As stored in TCRdb, this immuneACCESS dataset retains in-frame rearrangements with V and J assigned. A fraction of the clones does not appear; measured against another copy, unresolved V genes explain less than half of the discrepancy, and the remainder lacks a known reason. V, J and clone size reflect that table, while D and trimming were determined from the DNA. The sample includes about 130,000 clones, with roughly a tenth observed a single time. The ten largest clones capture 4.6% of the sample.

The germline V gene yields SGHAT for CDR1 and FQNNGV for CDR2. Measured from the cysteine to the phenylalanine, the CDR3 is 16 residues long. Only the CDR3 portion is preserved as DNA: 48 bases, with reading frame beginning at the first base. Relative to germline, V is missing 1 base and J is missing 6 bases, with 6 bases of the junction outside any gene match. The cohort consisted of hundreds of healthy bone marrow donors. At the time of sampling, every cohort member was nominally healthy, though immune exposures that went unrecorded were likely present. The donor was CMV seropositive and was included in the group of 250 to 300 seropositive cohort members. A peripheral blood sample was provided by each donor, and peripheral blood mononuclear cells were used for TCR beta sequencing. The Qiagen DNeasy Blood Extraction Kit was used to extract genomic DNA from the blood cell samples.

This TCR came from a woman aged 18-30 years in good health and CMV-seropositive. In this chain, TRBV11-2 is recombined with TRBJ2-2; 9 bases in the junction line up with TRBD2. The sequenced sample consisted of PBMCs. The nucleotide sequence is TGTGCCAGCAGCTTAGGAGTAGCGGGAGATTCCGGGGAGCTGTTTTTT. Translation gives CASSLGVAGDSGELFF.